This T cell receptor beta chain came from a study of T cells in Graves' hyperthyroidism and ophthalmopathy. Study conclusions and caveats: The model anticipated ophthalmopathy a median around six months pre-onset.

Each ophthalmopathy patient scored at least 3 on the Clinical Activity Score and at least 4 on NOSPECS grade, with duration under 3 months. V gave up 3 bases and J gave up 9 bases, with 14 bases separating them. Germline V CDR1 and CDR2: SGHRS, YFSETQ. This CDR3 contains 13 residues. From RNA transcripts, TCR beta CDR3 regions were amplified. HTBI primers were employed in a first-round RT-PCR of the TCR CDR3. MiXCR was run by TCRdb on the multiplex PCR reads, yielding one entry per CDR3 protein. The sample consists of some 580,000 distinct CDR3 sequences, approximately 16% of them appearing once. In this sample, this clonotype turned up many times. Its specificity is unknown.

The TCR was taken from a middle-aged woman with Graves' ophthalmopathy. Specimen: blood. The V and J genes are TRBV5-1 and TRBJ2-3; D might be TRBD2 (5 bases). The CDR3 bases are TGCGCCAGCAGCTCGGCTTCACTAGACACGCAGTATTTT. Its translation is CASSSASLDTQYF. Variable domain in full (rest from reference TRBV5-1 and TRBJ2-3): KAGVTQTPRYLIKTRGQQVTLSCSPISGHRSVSWYQQTPGQGLQFLFEYFSETQRNKGNFPGRFSGRQFSNSRSEMNVSTLELGDSALYLCASSSASLDTQYFGPGTRLTVL.